Presented here are 14 T cell receptor beta chains from one specimen sequenced in a study of cytomegalovirus exposure and HLA in healthy donors. It was with 60 Vbeta and 13 Jbeta primers that the PCR ran. Sequencing used immunoSEQ multiplex PCR; TCRdb keeps in-frame clones, though not all of them. The profile covers 110,000 or so clones, with under 90% appearing a single time and roughly 2.5% taken by the ten largest. Sequencing was performed on PBMCs. These TCRs come from a woman between 18 and 29 years old in good health and CMV-seronegative.

V gene TRBV9 combines with J gene TRBJ2-7; 7 bases match TRBD2. Germline trimming cut 5 bases from V and 0 bases from J; bases unmatched to any gene: 11. The length of the CDR3 is 16 residues. In germline, CDR1 is SGDLS, CDR2 YYNGEE. The CDR3 here is CASSPGRTSSSYEQYV. The CDR3 DNA reads as TGTGCCAGCAGTCCTGGGAGGACTAGTAGCTCCTACGAGCAGTACGTC.

The chain combines TRBV6-5 with TRBJ1-3; tentatively, D is TRBD1 (5 bases). This CDR3 is 15 amino acids long. Per the germline V gene, CDR1 is MNHEY and CDR2 is SVGAGI. Trimming removed 6 bases from V and 5 bases from J, with 17 bases in between. The CDR3: CASSSRGEGRNTIYF. As DNA, the CDR3 is TGTGCCAGCAGCTCCCGTGGGGAGGGGAGAAACACCATATATTTT.

The chain is built from TRBV27 and TRBJ1-2; D possibly corresponds to TRBD1 (6 bases). The CDR3 length is 13 residues. Germline V CDR1 and CDR2: MNHEY, SMNVEV (reference sequence). V lost 5 bases, J lost 5 bases, and 12 bases lay in between. The CDR3 sequence: CASSHGQLYGYTF. In nucleotides, the CDR3 is TGTGCCAGCAGTCACGGACAGTTATATGGCTACACCTTC.

The chain combines TRBV10-1 with TRBJ2-1; 9 bases agree with TRBD2. The V gene's germline CDR1 is WNHNN and CDR2 SYGVQD (reference sequence). V lost 3 bases, J lost 0 bases, and 12 bases stayed unmatched. The CDR3 sequence is 19 residues long. The CDR3 coding sequence is TGCGCCAGCAGTGATGGGGTAGCGGGGGCCTTTAGCTCCTACAATGAGCAGTTCTTC. It codes for CASSDGVAGAFSSYNEQFF.

This sequence joins TRBV4-1 and TRBJ1-5; TRBD1 agrees at 7 bases. This CDR3 is built from 16 residues. The V gene end was trimmed by 1 base and the J gene end by 3 bases; junction bases not matched to a gene: 6. Germline-derived CDR1 and CDR2 are MGHRA and YSYEKL. CDR3 sequence reads: CASSQAAQGLNQPQHF. The CDR3 DNA follows: TGCGCCAGCAGCCAAGCGGCACAGGGGCTCAATCAGCCCCAGCATTTT.

The chain carries TRBV5-4 and TRBJ1-1; D remains unclear. V shed 0 bases and J shed 3 bases, with 6 bases lying between them. CDR3 size: 13 residues. Germline CDR1 is SGHNT and CDR2 is YYREEE (reference sequence). In nucleotides, the CDR3 is TGTGCCAGCAGCTTGGCGGAGGACACTGAAGCTTTCTTT. It translates to CASSLAEDTEAFF.

This clone was seen a few times. The rearrangement uses TRBV6-1 and TRBJ1-4, with D possibly matching TRBD1 (6 bases). This CDR3 spans 14 amino acids. Germline V gene data show CDR1 as MNHNS and CDR2 as SASEGT. V lost 5 bases and J lost 8, with 15 bases in between. The CDR3 sequence is CASSTRDTREKLFF. DNA of the CDR3: TGTGCCAGCAGTACCCGGGACACTAGAGAAAAACTGTTTTTT.

The rearrangement joins TRBV2 to TRBJ2-3; 9 bases are shared with TRBD2. Germline values: CDR1 SNHLY, CDR2 FYNNEI. The CDR3 is made up of 15 amino acids. With 2 bases clipped from V and 2 bases from J, the junction kept 2 bases outside the gene matches. This CDR3 reads CASSELAGNTDTQYF. The CDR3 DNA sequence: TGTGCCAGCAGTGAACTAGCGGGGAACACAGATACGCAGTATTTT.

V and J are TRBV28 and TRBJ1-2; TRBD1 aligns across 8 bases. The germline V gene has CDR1 MDHEN and CDR2 SYDVKM. The CDR3 length is 17 residues. V lost 1 base, J lost 5 bases, and 12 bases stayed unmatched. DNA for the CDR3: TGTGCCAGCAGTTTATCAGCTCGGGGACAGGCGCCTTATGGCTACACCTTC. As protein: CASSLSARGQAPYGYTF.

J is TRBJ1-1 and V is TRBV7-9, with 8 bases that match TRBD1. Germline V CDR1 and CDR2: SEHNR, FQNEAQ (reference sequence). V lost 5 bases to trimming and J lost 8 bases; unmatched junction nucleotides: 7. The CDR3 totals 13 residues. The DNA for the CDR3 is TGTGCCAGCAGCCAGGGGGCGGATCTAGAAGCTTTCTTT. Amino acids: CASSQGADLEAFF.

The rearrangement uses TRBV9 and TRBJ1-2; D might be TRBD1 (6 bases). The V and J ends lost 5 bases and 6 bases respectively, with 20 bases between them. The V gene's germline CDR1 is SGDLS and CDR2 YYNGEE. CDR3 size: 15 residues. The DNA of the CDR3 is TGTGCCAGCAGTTCGAGGACAGCGCCACTAAATGGCTACACCTTC. It codes for CASSSRTAPLNGYTF.

V and J are TRBV19 and TRBJ2-2; 9 bases align to TRBD1. The CDR3 is 15 residues long. J gave up 4 bases and V 9 bases, and 9 bases lay outside the gene matches. Germline CDR1 LNHDA, CDR2 SQIVND (reference sequence). In DNA, the CDR3 is TGTGCCAGCCGGGACAGGGTACGTGGCACCGGGGAGCTGTTTTTT. Translating it yields CASRDRVRGTGELFF.

This rearrangement joins TRBV5-1 to TRBJ1-1, with 7 bases lining up with TRBD1. Looked up from germline, CDR1 is SGHRS and CDR2 is YFSETQ. The CDR3 runs 17 residues. V shed 0 bases and J 0 bases; nucleotides not matched to a gene: 8. CDR3 region: CASSLAWQGGMNTEAFF. The CDR3, as DNA: TGCGCCAGCAGCTTGGCCTGGCAGGGGGGCATGAACACTGAAGCTTTCTTT.

This sequence joins TRBV5-1 and TRBJ2-7, with D possibly being TRBD2 (6 bases). CDR1 is SGHRS, CDR2 YFSETQ, per germline. Trimming pared 0 bases from V and 3 bases from J, leaving 7 bases between. The CDR3 runs 13 residues. CDR3 sequence reads: CASSLGGDYEQYF. CDR3 DNA sequence: TGCGCCAGCAGCTTGGGGGGGGACTACGAGCAGTACTTC. The full variable domain, in which reference TRBV5-1 and TRBJ2-7 provide the parts outside the CDR3, is KAGVTQTPRYLIKTRGQQVTLSCSPISGHRSVSWYQQTPGQGLQFLFEYFSETQRNKGNFPGRFSGRQFSNSRSEMNVSTLELGDSALYLCASSLGGDYEQYFGPGTRLTVT.